This is a list of T cell receptor beta chains from one sample in a study of early T cells in non-severe SARS-CoV-2 infection. TCRdb re-called the 5' RACE reads with MiXCR, one entry per CDR3 protein. Seen here are tens of thousands of distinct CDR3 sequences, less than 6.5% observed once, and the top ten hold around 8%. The sample in question was whole blood, obtained at baseline. All receptors come from an adult who was a healthcare worker with PCR-confirmed SARS-CoV-2 infection or an uninfected control (not recorded which). The CDR3 runs from the conserved cysteine through the conserved F or W. A D gene is named only where the DNA matches it firmly. The size of a clone is reported for some rows only, either as once, few or many, or as a class for expanded clones.

few	TRBV5-1	TRBJ2-1	TRBD2	TGCGCCAGTTCTCCGGCTAGCGGTGTATCCTACAATGAGCAGTTCTTC	CASSPASGVSYNEQFF
few	TRBV7-2	TRBJ2-1	TRBD1	TGTGCCAGCAGCTCGGGACAGCCCTCCAATGAGCAGTTCTTC	CASSSGQPSNEQFF
NA	TRBV20-1	TRBJ2-5	TRBD2	TGCAGTGCTGGACCGGGACTAGCACAAGAGACCCAGTACTTC	CSAGPGLAQETQYF
few	TRBV7-9	TRBJ2-4	NA	TGTGCCAGCAGCTTAGCCGGGGACAAAAACATTCAGTACTTC	CASSLAGDKNIQYF
many	TRBV7-2	TRBJ2-1	TRBD2	TGTGCCAGCAGCCAACTGGGGCCGACTAGCGGGGGGTTGGAGCAGTTCTTC	CASSQLGPTSGGLEQFF
many	TRBV7-9	TRBJ2-6	NA	TGTGCCAGCAGCTTACAGAACTCTGGGGCCAACGTCCTGACTTTC	CASSLQNSGANVLTF
NA	TRBV6-2/TRBV6-3	TRBJ2-5	NA	TGTGCCAGCAGTTACGAGGGTATGAAGACCCAGTACTTC	CASSYEGMKTQYF
many	TRBV20-1	TRBJ2-3	TRBD1	TGCAGTGCTAGGGGACAGGGGGTCACAGATACGCAGTATTTT	CSARGQGVTDTQYF
many	TRBV7-9	TRBJ2-7	TRBD1	TGTGCCAGCAGCTCCCCGACAGGGGTAGGCTACGAGCAGTACTTC	CASSSPTGVGYEQYF
few	TRBV12-3/TRBV12-4	TRBJ1-5	NA	TGTGCCAGCAGGAGGGAGCGCGGCCCCCAGCATTTT	CASRRERGPQHF
many	TRBV30	TRBJ2-4	NA	TGTGCCTGGAGTTTTCCAGGGACAAACATTCAGTACTTC	CAWSFPGTNIQYF
many	TRBV7-3	TRBJ2-1	NA	TGTGCCAGCAGCTCATCGTCGGGAGAGCAGTTCTTC	CASSSSSGEQFF
NA	TRBV2	TRBJ1-6	NA	TGTGCCAGCAGTGAAGGAGGGTCCTACTCCTATAATTCACCCCTCCACTTT	CASSEGGSYSYNSPLHF
few	TRBV4-2	TRBJ2-7	NA	TGTGCCAGCAGCCAAGGGCACGAGCAGTACTTC	CASSQGHEQYF
many	TRBV18	TRBJ1-5	TRBD1	TGTGCCAGCTCACCTTCCCAGGTACTCACGGACAGGGGTGATCAGCCCCAGCATTTT	CASSPSQVLTDRGDQPQHF
few	TRBV7-8	TRBJ2-3	TRBD2	TGTGCCAGCAGCTGGGGGGGATTAACAGATACGCAGTATTTT	CASSWGGLTDTQYF
many	TRBV7-2	TRBJ2-1	NA	TGTGCCAGCAGCTTAGCGCCCCCGGGCCATGAGCAGTTCTTC	CASSLAPPGHEQFF
many	TRBV10-2	TRBJ2-2	NA	TGCGCCAGCAGTGATTTCGGCGGGGAGCTGTTTTTT	CASSDFGGELFF
few	TRBV7-9	TRBJ2-2	NA	TGTGCCAGCAGCTTATTGAACACCGGGGAGCTGTTTTTT	CASSLLNTGELFF
many	TRBV11-2	TRBJ2-1	NA	TGTGCCAGCAGCTTAATAGCTGAGCAGTTCTTC	CASSLIAEQFF
many	TRBV20-1	TRBJ1-2	NA	TGCAGTGCTAGTGGTAGGGACGGCTACACCTTC	CSASGRDGYTF
many	TRBV12-3/TRBV12-4	TRBJ1-6	NA	TGTGCCAGCAGTCCCCAACCGAATTCACCCCTCCACTTT	CASSPQPNSPLHF
NA	TRBV2	TRBJ2-3	NA	TGTGCCAGCGGCCACTGGCGGGGCTGGCAGTATTTT	CASGHWRGWQYF
many	TRBV4-3	TRBJ2-7	TRBD1	TGCGCCAGCAGCCAAGATAGGGACAGGGCCTACGAGCAGTACTTC	CASSQDRDRAYEQYF
few	TRBV5-4	TRBJ1-6	NA	TGTGCCAGCAGCTTGACGGGGTCGGAGCTTTCACCCCTCCACTTT	CASSLTGSELSPLHF
NA	TRBV6-1	TRBJ2-7	TRBD1	TGTGCCAGCAGGGCTAGGGACAGGGGCCCCTACGAGCAGTACTTC	CASRARDRGPYEQYF